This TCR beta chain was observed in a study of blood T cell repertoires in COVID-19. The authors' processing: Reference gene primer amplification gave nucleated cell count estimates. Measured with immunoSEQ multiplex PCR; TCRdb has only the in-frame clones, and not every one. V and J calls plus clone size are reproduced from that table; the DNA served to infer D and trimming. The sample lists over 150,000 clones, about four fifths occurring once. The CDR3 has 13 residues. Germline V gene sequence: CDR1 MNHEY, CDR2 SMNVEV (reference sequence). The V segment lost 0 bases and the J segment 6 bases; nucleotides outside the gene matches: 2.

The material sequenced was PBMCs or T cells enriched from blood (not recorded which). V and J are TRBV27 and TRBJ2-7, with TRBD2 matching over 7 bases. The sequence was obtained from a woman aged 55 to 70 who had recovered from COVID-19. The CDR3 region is CASSLSSGLEQYF. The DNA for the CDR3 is TGTGCCAGCAGTTTATCTAGCGGGCTCGAGCAGTACTTC.